These 32 T cell receptor beta chains were all obtained from the same sample, sequenced in a study of CXCR3-negative and CXCR3-positive naive CD8 T cells. Carrying UMI labels, the TRB cDNA libraries were prepared through 5' RACE. No DNA is given; TCRdb re-called the 5' RACE reads and lists each CDR3 protein once. This sample's table has roughly 25,000 distinct CDR3 sequences. The sequenced material came from naive CXCR3- CD8+ T cells from blood. Subset noted: CD45RO-CCR7+CD27+CD95- naive CD8+ T cells lacking CXCR3 (TNR3-). The receptors come from a human donor in good health. Some clones in this sample may be carry-over from other donors' samples.

The V call is TRBV9, the J call TRBJ2-7; TCRdb's D call of TRBD1 is untestable without DNA. The CDR3 length is 14 residues. Germline V gene lookup returns CDR1 SGDLS and CDR2 YYNGEE. The CDR3 loop is CASSVGTGTYEQYF.

The chain has TRBV20-1 and TRBJ1-1; without DNA, the TCRdb call of TRBD1 cannot be checked. The germline V gene encodes CDR1 DFQATT and CDR2 SNEGSKA (reference sequence). The CDR3 covers 16 residues. This chain's CDR3 is CSAKGTGTSFNTEAFF.

This chain uses TRBV25-1 with TRBJ2-7; TCRdb outputs TRBD1, but without DNA this stays unchecked. CDR3 length: 16 residues. In germline, CDR1 is MGHDK, CDR2 SYGVNS. CDR3 amino acids: CASTQRTDLGGYEQYF.

The V gene is TRBV28, the J gene TRBJ2-7; TCRdb calls TRBD1, which cannot be checked without DNA. Looked up from germline, CDR1 is MDHEN and CDR2 is SYDVKM. CDR3 length: 14 residues. CDR3 amino acids: CASSLRTGSYEQYF.

V gene TRBV7-9 combines with J gene TRBJ2-1; TCRdb indicates TRBD1, and absent DNA this call remains unverified. The CDR3 is made up of 15 amino acids. Germline V gene lookup returns CDR1 SEHNR and CDR2 FQNEAQ (reference sequence). This CDR3 is CASSRRQGPYNEQFF.

The chain combines TRBV29-1 with TRBJ2-3; TCRdb gives TRBD1 as the D gene, but with no DNA this cannot be confirmed. Germline-derived CDR1 and CDR2 are SQVTM and ANQGSEA. CDR3 length equals 13 residues. The CDR3 region is CSPRGGSTDTQYF.

V and J are TRBV19 and TRBJ2-7. Germline values: CDR1 LNHDA, CDR2 SQIVND (reference sequence). This CDR3 has 13 residues. The CDR3 sequence: CASSPARTYEQYF.

V usage is TRBV9 and J usage is TRBJ2-3; the D call of TRBD1 rests on TCRdb alone, since no DNA is present to check it. The CDR3 length is 15 residues. Germline V gives CDR1 SGDLS, CDR2 YYNGEE. The CDR3 here is CASSAGTVRSDTQYF.

The V and J genes are TRBV7-8 and TRBJ1-2; TCRdb returns TRBD1, unconfirmable since there is no DNA. Germline V gene data show CDR1 as SGHVS and CDR2 as FQNEAQ. The CDR3 sequence is 15 residues long. The CDR3: CASSLRRTGGYGYTF.

The genes are TRBV29-1 and TRBJ1-1; TCRdb calls TRBD1, which cannot be checked without DNA. The CDR3 is 13 amino acids. Per the germline V gene, CDR1 is SQVTM and CDR2 is ANQGSEA. This CDR3 reads CSVATGLDTEAFF. Using reference TRBV29-1 and TRBJ1-1 for the parts outside the CDR3, the full variable domain is SAVISQKPSRDICQRGTSLTIQCQVDSQVTMMFWYRQQPGQSLTLIATANQGSEATYESGFVIDKFPISRPNLTFSTLTVSNMSPEDSSIYLCSVATGLDTEAFFGQGTRLTVV.

CDR3 protein: CASSLLYGGTFEQFF. The chain couples TRBV28 to TRBJ2-1; with no DNA, the TCRdb D assignment of TRBD1 cannot be verified. Germline V gene data show CDR1 as MDHEN and CDR2 as SYDVKM. This CDR3 is built from 15 residues.

The chain carries TRBV29-1 and TRBJ1-1; TCRdb's D call of TRBD1 is untestable without DNA. Germline loops: CDR1 SQVTM, CDR2 ANQGSEA. This CDR3 spans 13 amino acids. CDR3: CSVESPGQVEAFF.

V is TRBV18 and J is TRBJ2-7. CDR1 is KGHSH, CDR2 LQKENI, per germline. There are 13 residues in the CDR3. The CDR3 loop is CASSLIDSYEQYF.

The chain is built from TRBV29-1 and TRBJ2-7; TCRdb picks TRBD2, but there is no DNA to check that call. Germline CDR1 is SQVTM and CDR2 is ANQGSEA. The CDR3 totals 15 residues. The CDR3 region is CSVEVPSSNSYEQYF.

This CDR3 is CSASLPDRENTEAFF. This sequence joins TRBV20-1 and TRBJ1-1; the TCRdb call, TRBD1, lacks DNA for checking. Germline loops: CDR1 DFQATT, CDR2 SNEGSKA (reference sequence). CDR3 length: 15 residues.

The CDR3 sequence: CASSPSPDRSSYEQYF. This chain joins TRBV7-7 and TRBJ2-7. The germline gives CDR1 SSHAT, CDR2 FNYEAQ (reference sequence). The CDR3 runs 16 residues.

The chain joins TRBV20-1 to TRBJ1-3; TCRdb reports TRBD1, a call that lacks DNA to check it against. CDR1 and CDR2 from the germline V gene are DFQATT and SNEGSKA (reference sequence). The CDR3 is 18 residues long. This CDR3 is CSASDDRGSPSSGNTIYF.

The V gene is TRBV4-3, the J gene TRBJ2-7; no DNA is available, so the TRBD1 call from TCRdb remains unchecked. The CDR3 contains 15 residues. The germline V gene has CDR1 LGHNA and CDR2 YSLEER. The CDR3 here is CASSQDAQTGYEQYF.

CDR3: CASSLGLAGPLVSYEQYF. The chain links TRBV28 to TRBJ2-7; TCRdb selects TRBD2, and the lack of DNA leaves this call unchecked. The CDR3 consists of 18 residues. Germline CDR1 MDHEN, CDR2 SYDVKM. Supplemented by reference TRBV28 and TRBJ2-7, the full variable domain reads DVKVTQSSRYLVKRTGEKVFLECVQDMDHENMFWYRQDPGLGLRLIYFSYDVKMKEKGDIPEGYSVSREKKERFSLILESASTNQTSMYLCASSLGLAGPLVSYEQYFGPGTRLTVT.

V gene TRBV15 combines with J gene TRBJ2-2; TCRdb's D call, TRBD1, is unchecked because there is no DNA. Germline values: CDR1 LNHNV, CDR2 YYDKDF (reference sequence). CDR3 length equals 13 residues. CDR3 residues: CATRPPNTGELFF.

The chain uses TRBV20-1 and TRBJ2-7. The CDR3 covers 13 residues. In germline, CDR1 is DFQATT, CDR2 SNEGSKA (reference sequence). The CDR3 is CSASDHETYEQYF.

The chain combines TRBV4-3 with TRBJ2-3; TCRdb outputs TRBD2, but without DNA this stays unchecked. The CDR3 loop spans 17 amino acids. CDR1 and CDR2 from the germline V gene are LGHNA and YSLEER. CDR3: CASSQEEGHSRTDTQYF.

The chain uses TRBV3-1 and TRBJ2-1; with no DNA, the TCRdb D assignment of TRBD1 cannot be verified. CDR1 is LGHDT, CDR2 YNNKEL, per germline (reference sequence). The CDR3 consists of 18 residues. The CDR3 sequence: CASSQGVEGDRGHLVQFF.

The chain links TRBV29-1 to TRBJ2-2. The CDR3 loop spans 12 amino acids. Germline values: CDR1 SQVTM, CDR2 ANQGSEA. The CDR3 region is CSVEWVAGELFF.

The J gene is TRBJ2-7, the V gene TRBV20-1; TCRdb reports TRBD1, a call that lacks DNA to check it against. The germline CDR1 and CDR2 sequences are DFQATT and SNEGSKA (reference sequence). CDR3 length equals 11 residues. The CDR3 region is CRARTGYEQYF.

The chain employs TRBV16 and TRBJ1-5. Germline V gene sequence: CDR1 KGHSY, CDR2 FQNENV. The CDR3 totals 12 residues. CDR3 sequence reads: CASSPFNQPQHF.

J is TRBJ2-3 and V is TRBV3-1. Germline-derived CDR1 and CDR2 are LGHDT and YNNKEL (reference sequence). The CDR3 contains 12 residues. CDR3 region: CASSQGSDTQYF.

The chain has TRBV4-3 and TRBJ2-1; with no DNA, the TCRdb D assignment of TRBD1 cannot be verified. Germline CDR1 reads LGHNA; CDR2 reads YSLEER. This CDR3 is 15 amino acids long. The CDR3: CASSQDTGPYNEQFF.

Its frequency marks this clonotype as medium-sized. The genes are TRBV4-3 and TRBJ2-7; TCRdb proposes TRBD2, but this gene call is untestable without DNA. Germline V lookup: CDR1 LGHNA, CDR2 YSLEER. CDR3 length: 16 residues. This chain's CDR3 is CASSQGVAGASQEQYF.

Judged by frequency, this clonotype is medium-sized (0.01 to 0.1%). The chain couples TRBV4-2 to TRBJ1-1. The CDR3 totals 14 residues. Germline CDR1 reads LGHNA; CDR2 reads YNFKEQ. This chain's CDR3 is CASSQDLANTEAFF.

The chain employs TRBV21-1 and TRBJ1-5; the D call from TCRdb, TRBD1, cannot be confirmed without DNA. TRBV21-1 is a pseudogene locus. The CDR3 consists of 17 residues. CDR3 loop: CASSKEETVTINQPQHF.

J is TRBJ2-5 and V is TRBV10-3; TCRdb calls TRBD1, which cannot be checked without DNA. Germline CDR1 is ENHRY and CDR2 is SYGVKD. CDR3 length: 14 residues. The CDR3 sequence: CAISGAGQGETQYF.